This TCR beta chain was found in a study of blood T cell repertoires in COVID-19 (dated by TCRdb to 2019 to 2021). With respect to the entire study: The collaborator samples originated in the United States, Italy and Spain and spanned the acute and convalescent phases of COVID-19. The dataset comprised deeply sampled blood TCRbeta repertoires from subjects exposed to, actively infected with, or recovered from COVID-19. The samples were drawn from two sources: the first 160 participants of the ongoing ImmuneRACE study, and 1,000 to 1,500 subjects contributed by 6 global collaborators. The repertoires were released in a freely available public database meant as a resource for research on the immune response to SARS-CoV-2. A de-identified subject ID, COVID-19 status, age in years and sex were almost always included in the sample metadata. The material from the prospective study consisted of cDNA or gDNA derived from T cells, B-cell-depleted T cells, or PBMCs. Where HLA class I and class II types were available, the types were taken from metadata supplied by the sample provider, not from assay-based typing. Beyond this particular receptor, the publication reports: The quantity of clinical and demographic metadata differed by source and by participant and was supplied without curation.

In the prospective study, participants were about 18 to 90 years old, resided in about two dozen geographic areas of the United States, and were enrolled through a virtual design. Cohort assignment in the prospective study relied on participant-reported clinical history from a screening survey and a study questionnaire. Recovered participants in ImmuneRACE Cohort 3 were defined by two consecutive negative NP/OP PCR tests, clearance by a healthcare professional, or resolution of symptoms. In the prospective study, mobile phlebotomists collected whole blood, serum and a nasopharyngeal or oropharyngeal swab from each participant. Participants in the prospective study had the option to provide additional blood draws and questionnaires over a 2-month period. Before DNA extraction, prospective study blood samples were shipped either frozen or at room temperature. Regarding this clone: No antigen is known for it. The input lacks base qualities; no much larger clone sits a single base away.

TCRbeta CDR3 regions were amplified from genomic DNA by means of the immunoSEQ Assay, a bias-controlled multiplex PCR. On the authors' methods: Nucleated cell counts per sample were estimated from amplification of reference gene primers within the assay. To quantify the absolute abundance of each unique TCRbeta CDR3 rearrangement, sequence reads were collapsed and filtered. For each sample, productive Simpson clonality was calculated by taking the square root of Simpson's diversity index across productive rearrangements. The table comes from immuneACCESS by way of TCRdb, which keeps in-frame sequences with V and J called. Part of the clones is missing from these tables; in studies checked, under half for an unresolved V gene and the rest for unknown reasons. V and J calls and clone size are those listed in that table; D and trimming were worked out from the DNA. The sample table shows about 190,000 clones, and about four fifths are seen once. The top ten clonotypes cover around 3.5% of the sample.

Trimming accounts for 2 bases at V and 4 bases at J, while the number of junction bases matched to no gene is 5. Spanning cysteine to phenylalanine, the CDR3 consists of 15 amino acids. The entry retains the CDR3 DNA only, 45 bases that are in frame from base 1. CDR1 MDHEN and CDR2 SYDVKM are derived from the germline V gene. Material for sequencing was PBMCs or T cells enriched from blood (not recorded which). This chain joins TRBV28 to TRBJ1-1, with 9 middle bases fitting TRBD1. This TCR was sampled from a woman younger than 45 who had recovered from COVID-19. The CDR3 sequence is CASSLPGTGTTEAFF. The base sequence is TGTGCCAGCAGTTTACCCGGGACAGGGACCACTGAAGCTTTCTTT. With the rest looked up from the reference TRBV28 and TRBJ1-1 genes rather than sequenced, the full variable domain is DVKVTQSSRYLVKRTGEKVFLECVQDMDHENMFWYRQDPGLGLRLIYFSYDVKMKEKGDIPEGYSVSREKKERFSLILESASTNQTSMYLCASSLPGTGTTEAFFGQGTRLTVV.